Sequencing of this T cell receptor beta chain was carried out in a study of cytotoxic CD8 clonotypes in ibrutinib-treated CLL. The CDR3 runs to 13 residues. Germline V CDR1 and CDR2: LNHDA, SQIVND (reference sequence). V lost 3 bases to trimming and J lost 2 bases, with 6 bases between them. Deep sequencing aimed at 1 in 200,000 to 1 in 1 million T cells' resolution. Assay used: immunoSEQ multiplex PCR; TCRdb lists only in-frame clones, some missing. The table records over 250,000 clones, roughly three quarters of them present only once. The sequence derives from a human donor with chronic lymphocytic leukemia. The V gene is TRBV19, the J gene TRBJ2-3; D gene uncertain. The source was PBMCs, collected at disease progression, from a patient treated with ibrutinib. CDR3 nucleotides: TGTGCCAGTAGTATTGTACTCACAGATACGCAGTATTTT. Its translation: CASSIVLTDTQYF.